These 26 T cell receptor beta chains share one sample of origin, sequenced in a study of shared clonotypes between healthy human individuals. Clones were sequenced by immunoSEQ multiplex PCR, and TCRdb holds only the in-frame ones, with some missing. The sample holds about 2.3 million clones, 85% to 95% seen once. The sample taken for sequencing was naive CD4+ T cells from PBMCs. The subset here: CD45RA+ positively selected. The receptor source for this set is a man between 18 and 29 years old in good health. Some clones in this sample may be carry-over from other donors' samples.

This clone was recorded once. The V and J genes are TRBV30 and TRBJ1-6, with D possibly being TRBD1 (5 bases). V lost 0 bases, J lost 9 bases, and 18 bases lay in between. The V gene's germline CDR1 is GTSNPN and CDR2 SVGIG (reference sequence). The CDR3 totals 16 residues. CDR3: CAWSVRQGWIGSPLHF. The CDR3 nucleotides read TGTGCCTGGAGTGTACGTCAGGGTTGGATTGGTTCACCCCTCCACTTT. Together with reference TRBV30 and TRBJ1-6, the CDR3 gives the full variable domain: SQTIHQWPATLVQPVGSPLSLECTVEGTSNPNLYWYRQAAGRGLQLLFYSVGIGQISSEVPQNLSASRPQDRQFILSSKKLLLSDSGFYLCAWSVRQGWIGSPLHFGNGTRLTVT.

This rearrangement joins TRBV2 to TRBJ1-5, with D unclear. This CDR3 has 16 amino acids. Germline assignment: CDR1 SNHLY and CDR2 FYNNEI. The V end was cut by 1 base, the J end by 0 bases, with 10 bases between. The CDR3: CASSEELGNSNQPQHF. The CDR3, as DNA: TGTGCCAGCAGTGAAGAATTGGGCAATAGCAATCAGCCCCAGCATTTT.

Details on this clone: At the DNA level, this CDR3 is encoded by other sequences in the same sample as well. The chain couples TRBV18 to TRBJ1-1; D ambiguous. The V end lost 6 bases, the J end lost 5 bases, and 10 bases lay between the germline ends. The CDR3 is made up of 12 amino acids. The germline CDR1 and CDR2 sequences are KGHSH and LQKENI. CDR3 region: CASSPIRTEAFF. The CDR3 DNA sequence: TGTGCCAGCTCGCCGATCCGGACTGAAGCTTTCTTT.

In regard to this clone: Mismatch with germline at one junction end may stem from a read error. The gene calls are TRBV28 and TRBJ2-7; maybe TRBD2 (5 bases). Germline V gene sequence: CDR1 MDHEN, CDR2 SYDVKM. The CDR3 runs to 11 residues. The CDR3 sequence: CASSPRRTLDF. The CDR3 bases are TGTGCCAGCAGCCCGAGACGGACTTTGGACTTC.

The CDR3 DNA reads TGTGCCAGCAGTTTAGCGGTAAGCTCCTACAATGAGCAGTTCTTC. Residues: CASSLAVSSYNEQFF. This rearrangement joins TRBV5-5 to TRBJ2-1, with D perhaps TRBD2 (6 bases). Per the germline V gene, CDR1 is SGHKS and CDR2 is YYEKEE (reference sequence). V dropped 5 bases and J dropped 0 bases, with 12 bases sitting between them. CDR3 length: 15 amino acids.

V and J are TRBV2 and TRBJ2-5; 11 nucleotides line up with TRBD2. The length of the CDR3 is 15 residues. V lost 6 bases, J lost 1 base, and 4 bases stayed unmatched. Germline CDR1 reads SNHLY; CDR2 reads FYNNEI. CDR3 bases: TGTGCCAGCAGCTGGGGACTAGCGGTCCAAGAGACCCAGTACTTC. It encodes CASSWGLAVQETQYF.

V usage is TRBV18 and J usage is TRBJ1-4; D is possibly TRBD1 (5 bases). The ends were cut back, 0 bases at V and 6 bases at J, with 11 bases in the middle. The CDR3 length is 15 residues. CDR1 KGHSH and CDR2 LQKENI come from the germline V gene. The CDR3: CASSPPGERHEKLFF. The CDR3 bases are TGTGCCAGCTCACCACCAGGGGAAAGGCATGAAAAACTGTTTTTT.

V gene TRBV9 combines with J gene TRBJ2-7; the D gene is possibly TRBD1 (5 bases). Per the germline V gene, CDR1 is SGDLS and CDR2 is YYNGEE. The CDR3 is 14 residues long. With 2 bases removed from V and 2 bases from J, the gap between germline ends came to 11 bases. The CDR3: CASSVGPLTYEQYF. CDR3 nucleotide sequence: TGTGCCAGCAGCGTGGGGCCTCTTACCTACGAGCAGTACTTC.

The chain joins TRBV7-6 to TRBJ2-3; D remains unclear. Germline V gene sequence: CDR1 SGHVS, CDR2 FNYEAQ. There are 11 residues in the CDR3. The V end lost 1 base, the J end lost 8 bases, and 4 bases lay between the germline ends. CDR3 nucleotide sequence: TGTGCCAGCAGCTTAGGCGGTACGCAGTATTTT. Translating it yields CASSLGGTQYF.

V usage is TRBV9 and J usage is TRBJ2-5; a possible D gene is TRBD2 (6 bases). The CDR3 consists of 14 residues. Germline lookup yields CDR1 SGDLS and CDR2 YYNGEE. V lost 0 bases, J lost 5 bases, and 11 bases lay in between. CDR3: CASSVERLAETQYF. The DNA for the CDR3 is TGTGCCAGCAGCGTAGAGCGGCTAGCGGAGACCCAGTACTTC.

Remarks on this clone: The junction does not match germline at one end; this may be a read error. This chain links TRBV20-1 with TRBJ2-1; unclear D gene. Germline V gene sequence: CDR1 DFQATT, CDR2 SNEGSKA (reference sequence). This CDR3 has 10 residues. The CDR3 reads CSAGDGRGIF. In DNA, the CDR3 is TGCAGTGCTGGAGACGGACGTGGGATCTTC.

This chain joins TRBV5-4 and TRBJ1-1; 7 bases match TRBD1. This CDR3 has 15 residues. CDR1 SGHNT and CDR2 YYREEE come from the germline V gene (reference sequence). V gave up 6 bases and J gave up 3 bases; unmatched junction bases: 11. The CDR3, as DNA: TGTGCCAGCATCCAAACAGGGGCAGGGTACACTGAAGCTTTCTTT. Protein sequence: CASIQTGAGYTEAFF.

The chain employs TRBV5-4 and TRBJ2-5; 15 bases agree with TRBD2. Germline V lookup: CDR1 SGHNT, CDR2 YYREEE (reference sequence). The J segment lost 5 bases and the V segment lost 6 bases, leaving 8 bases of the junction unmatched. The CDR3 spans 16 residues. The CDR3 is CASTARGTSGRETQYF. The CDR3 DNA reads as TGTGCCAGCACCGCCAGAGGGACTAGCGGGAGGGAGACCCAGTACTTC.

The chain is built from TRBV9 and TRBJ2-1, with D perhaps TRBD1 (6 bases). The CDR3 is 16 residues long. Trimming stripped 4 bases from V and 1 base from J, with 15 bases between. CDR1 and CDR2 (germline): SGDLS, YYNGEE. Here the CDR3 DNA reads TGTGCCAGCAGCCCCTCAGGGGTCGGGTCCTACAATGAGCAGTTCTTC. Translation: CASSPSGVGSYNEQFF.

As to this clone: The sample has other DNA sequences that encode this CDR3 too. This sequence joins TRBV6-1 and TRBJ2-3; no definite D call. V lost 2 bases and J lost 6, with 3 bases in between. Per germline, CDR1 MNHNS and CDR2 SASEGT. The CDR3 is 11 amino acids. The CDR3 protein is CASSERDTQYF. The CDR3 region has the DNA TGTGCCAGCAGTGAAAGGGATACGCAGTATTTT.

V and J are TRBV19 and TRBJ1-5; no definite D call. V lost 4 bases, J lost 2 bases, and 15 bases lay in between. The germline V gene has CDR1 LNHDA and CDR2 SQIVND (reference sequence). This CDR3 has 16 amino acids. CDR3 sequence: CASSKDRSQGNQPQHF. DNA of the CDR3: TGTGCCAGTAGTAAAGACCGTAGCCAGGGCAATCAGCCCCAGCATTTT. Full variable domain (missing parts from reference TRBV19 and TRBJ1-5): DGGITQSPKYLFRKEGQNVTLSCEQNLNHDAMYWYRQDPGQGLRLIYYSQIVNDFQKGDIAEGYSVSREKKESFPLTVTSAQKNPTAFYLCASSKDRSQGNQPQHFGDGTRLSIL.

The genes are TRBV10-2 and TRBJ2-7; possible D gene TRBD2, 6 bases. Trimming cost V 7 bases and J 4 bases, with 20 bases left between them. Germline loops: CDR1 WSHSY, CDR2 SAAADI. The CDR3 totals 15 residues. The CDR3, as DNA: TGCGCCAGCACCGATCGACTAGTTCCTCCATACGAGCAGTACTTC. This translates into CASTDRLVPPYEQYF.

The chain has TRBV6-1 and TRBJ2-7; D ambiguous. Trimming pared 0 bases from V and 2 bases from J, leaving 11 bases between. The CDR3 has 15 amino acids. Germline loops: CDR1 MNHNS, CDR2 SASEGT. The CDR3 region has the DNA TGTGCCAGCAGTGAAGCGAGGATACCACCCTACGAGCAGTACTTC. It yields the protein CASSEARIPPYEQYF.

The genes are TRBV6-1 and TRBJ2-2, with 11 nucleotides matching TRBD1. V lost 4 bases to trimming and J lost 1 base; unmatched junction nucleotides: 2. Germline CDR1 MNHNS, CDR2 SASEGT. The CDR3 covers 16 residues. CDR3 sequence (DNA): TGTGCCAGCAGTGGAGGGACAGGGGGGAACACCGGGGAGCTGTTTTTT. Protein sequence: CASSGGTGGNTGELFF.

This chain links TRBV27 with TRBJ2-3; D may be TRBD2 (6 bases). Germline V gives CDR1 MNHEY, CDR2 SMNVEV (reference sequence). V was pared by 3 bases and J by 4 bases, with 11 bases between. The CDR3 consists of 14 residues. CDR3 in amino acids: CASSFGREPDTQYF. CDR3 in DNA: TGTGCCAGCAGTTTTGGCCGGGAGCCAGATACGCAGTATTTT.

The chain couples TRBV9 to TRBJ2-4, with D tentatively TRBD2 (6 bases). CDR1 and CDR2 (germline): SGDLS, YYNGEE. V was shortened by 0 bases and J by 7 bases, with 11 bases between the two germline ends. This CDR3 has 14 residues. CDR3: CASSVDPGVNIQYF. DNA for the CDR3: TGTGCCAGCAGCGTAGATCCGGGGGTGAACATTCAGTACTTC.

This chain uses TRBV7-3 with TRBJ2-5; D not resolved. In germline, CDR1 is SGHTA, CDR2 FQGTGA. This CDR3 has 13 residues. V shed 5 bases and J shed 5 bases, with 12 bases lying between them. The DNA of the CDR3 is TGTGCCAGCAGCCGATCGACAACGGAGACCCAGTACTTC. It encodes CASSRSTTETQYF.

This clone has only a few counts. Distinct nucleotide sequences in the sample also encode this CDR3. The genes are TRBV18 and TRBJ1-1, with 9 bases matching TRBD1. The CDR3 consists of 14 residues. V dropped 4 bases and J dropped 1; count of bases not matched to a gene: 1. From germline, CDR1 is KGHSH and CDR2 LQKENI. CDR3 region: CASSQGQGNTEAFF. In DNA form, the CDR3 reads TGTGCCAGCTCACAGGGACAGGGGAACACTGAAGCTTTCTTT.

V usage is TRBV7-2 and J usage is TRBJ2-7; no firm D call. Germline V gives CDR1 SGHTA, CDR2 FQGNSA. Between the trimmed V and J ends, which lost 5 bases and 6 bases, there was a span of 8 bases. This CDR3 contains 11 residues. The CDR3 sequence is CASSPTGEQYF. In DNA, the CDR3 is TGTGCCAGCAGCCCAACGGGCGAGCAGTACTTC.

This sequence joins TRBV7-2 and TRBJ1-1; 7 bases match TRBD1. The CDR3 runs to 15 residues. The trim removed 3 bases at V and 1 base at J, leaving 5 bases unmatched. The germline V gene encodes CDR1 SGHTA and CDR2 FQGNSA. Written as DNA, the CDR3 is TGTGCCAGCAGCTTGAGGGGGCCTGGGAACACTGAAGCTTTCTTT. Amino acids: CASSLRGPGNTEAFF. Supplemented by reference TRBV7-2 and TRBJ1-1, the full variable domain reads GAGVSQSPSNKVTEKGKDVELRCDPISGHTALYWYRQSLGQGLEFLIYFQGNSAPDKSGLPSDRFSAERTGGSVSTLTIQRTQQEDSAVYLCASSLRGPGNTEAFFGQGTRLTVV.

J is TRBJ1-2 and V is TRBV7-2; no firm D call. The CDR3 has 14 amino acids. Germline V CDR1 and CDR2: SGHTA, FQGNSA. V was trimmed by 7 bases and J by 3 bases, leaving 15 bases between them. The CDR3 loop is CASTTPHDDYGYTF. As DNA, the CDR3 is TGTGCCAGCACCACCCCTCACGACGACTATGGCTACACCTTC.